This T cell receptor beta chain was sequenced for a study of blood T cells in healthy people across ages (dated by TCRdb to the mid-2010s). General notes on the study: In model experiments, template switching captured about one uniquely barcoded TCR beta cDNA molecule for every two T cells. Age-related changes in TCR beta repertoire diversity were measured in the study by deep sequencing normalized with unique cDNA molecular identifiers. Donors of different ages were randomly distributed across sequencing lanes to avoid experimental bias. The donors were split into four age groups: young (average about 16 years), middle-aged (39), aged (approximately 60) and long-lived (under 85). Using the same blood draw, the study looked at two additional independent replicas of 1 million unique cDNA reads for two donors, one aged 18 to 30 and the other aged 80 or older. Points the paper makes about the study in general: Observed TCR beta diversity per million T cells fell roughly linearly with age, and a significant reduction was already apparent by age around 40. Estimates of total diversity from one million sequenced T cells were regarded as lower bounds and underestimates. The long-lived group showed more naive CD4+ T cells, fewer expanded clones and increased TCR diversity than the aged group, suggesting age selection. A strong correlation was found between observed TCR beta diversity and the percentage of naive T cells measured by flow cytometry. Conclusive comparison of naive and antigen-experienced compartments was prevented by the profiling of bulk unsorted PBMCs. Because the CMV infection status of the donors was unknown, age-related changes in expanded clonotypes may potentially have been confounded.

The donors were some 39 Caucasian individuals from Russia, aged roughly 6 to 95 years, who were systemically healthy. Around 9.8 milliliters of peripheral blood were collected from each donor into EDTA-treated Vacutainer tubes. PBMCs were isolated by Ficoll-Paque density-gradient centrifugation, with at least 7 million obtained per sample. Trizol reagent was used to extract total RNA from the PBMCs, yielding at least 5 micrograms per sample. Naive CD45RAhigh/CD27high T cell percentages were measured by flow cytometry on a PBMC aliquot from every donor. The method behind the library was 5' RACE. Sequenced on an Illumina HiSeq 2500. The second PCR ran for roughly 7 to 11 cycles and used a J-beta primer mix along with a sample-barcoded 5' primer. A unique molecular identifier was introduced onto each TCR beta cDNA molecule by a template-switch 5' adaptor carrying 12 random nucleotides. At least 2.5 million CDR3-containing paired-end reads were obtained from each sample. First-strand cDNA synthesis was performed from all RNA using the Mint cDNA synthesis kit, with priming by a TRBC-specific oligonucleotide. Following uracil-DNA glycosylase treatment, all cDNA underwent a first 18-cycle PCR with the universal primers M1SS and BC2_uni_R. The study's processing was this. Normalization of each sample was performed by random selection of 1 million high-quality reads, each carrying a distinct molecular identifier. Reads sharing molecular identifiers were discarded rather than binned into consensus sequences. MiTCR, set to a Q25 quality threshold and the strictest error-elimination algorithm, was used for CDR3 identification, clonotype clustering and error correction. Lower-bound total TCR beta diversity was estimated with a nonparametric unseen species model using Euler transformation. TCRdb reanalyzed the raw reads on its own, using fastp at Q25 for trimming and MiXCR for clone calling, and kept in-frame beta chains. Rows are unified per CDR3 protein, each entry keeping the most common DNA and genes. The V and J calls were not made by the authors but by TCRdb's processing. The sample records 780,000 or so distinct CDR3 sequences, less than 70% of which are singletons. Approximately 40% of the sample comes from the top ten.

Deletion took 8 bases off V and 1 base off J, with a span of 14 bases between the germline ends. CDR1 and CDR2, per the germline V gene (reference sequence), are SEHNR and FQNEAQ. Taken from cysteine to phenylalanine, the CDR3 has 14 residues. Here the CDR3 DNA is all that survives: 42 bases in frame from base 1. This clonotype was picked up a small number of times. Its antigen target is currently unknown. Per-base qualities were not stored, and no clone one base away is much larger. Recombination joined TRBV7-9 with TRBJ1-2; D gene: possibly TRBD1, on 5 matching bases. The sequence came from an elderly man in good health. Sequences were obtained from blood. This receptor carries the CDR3 CASLTPTDNYGYTF. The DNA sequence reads TGTGCCAGCCTGACCCCGACAGATAACTATGGCTACACCTTC.